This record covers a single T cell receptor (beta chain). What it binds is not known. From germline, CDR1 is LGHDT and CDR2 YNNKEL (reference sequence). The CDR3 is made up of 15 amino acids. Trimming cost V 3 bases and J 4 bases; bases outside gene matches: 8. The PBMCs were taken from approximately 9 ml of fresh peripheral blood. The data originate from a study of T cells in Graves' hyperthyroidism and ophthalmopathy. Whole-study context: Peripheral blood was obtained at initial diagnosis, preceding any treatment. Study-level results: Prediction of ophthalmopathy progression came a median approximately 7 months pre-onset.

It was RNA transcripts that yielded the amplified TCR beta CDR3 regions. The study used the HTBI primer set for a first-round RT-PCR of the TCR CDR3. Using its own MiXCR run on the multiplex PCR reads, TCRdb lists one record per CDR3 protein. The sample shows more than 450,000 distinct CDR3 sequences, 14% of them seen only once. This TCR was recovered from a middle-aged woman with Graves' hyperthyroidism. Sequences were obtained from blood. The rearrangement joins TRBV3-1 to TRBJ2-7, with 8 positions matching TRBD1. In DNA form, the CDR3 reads TGTGCCAGCAGCCAGGCGGGACAGGCCCCGTACGAGCAGTACTTC. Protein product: CASSQAGQAPYEQYF.